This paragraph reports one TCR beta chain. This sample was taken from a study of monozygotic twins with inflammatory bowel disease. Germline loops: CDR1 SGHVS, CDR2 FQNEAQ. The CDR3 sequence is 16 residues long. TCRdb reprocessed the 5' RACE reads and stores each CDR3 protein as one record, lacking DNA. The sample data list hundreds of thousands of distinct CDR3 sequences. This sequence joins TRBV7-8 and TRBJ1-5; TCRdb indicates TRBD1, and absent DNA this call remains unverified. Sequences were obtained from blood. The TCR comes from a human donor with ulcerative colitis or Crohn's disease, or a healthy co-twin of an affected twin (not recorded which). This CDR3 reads CASSSKRQGRRQPQHF. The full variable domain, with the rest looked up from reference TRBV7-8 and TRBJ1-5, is GAGVSQSPRYKVAKRGQDVALRCDPISGHVSLFWYQQALGQGPEFLTYFQNEAQLDKSGLPSDRFFAERPEGSVSTLKIQRTQQEDSAVYLCASSSKRQGRRQPQHFGDGTRLSIL.